Below, 16 T cell receptor beta chains from the same sample are listed, as sequenced in a study of shared clonotypes between healthy human individuals. Measured with immunoSEQ multiplex PCR; TCRdb has only the in-frame clones, and not every one. The repertoire holds around 600,000 clones, 85% to 95% seen once, with around 0.11% in the top ten. Naive CD8 cells lacked CD45RO, underwent positive selection for CCR7 and left out terminally differentiated effector memory CD45RA+ cells. The material sequenced was naive CD8+ T cells sorted from blood. The receptors here all came from a woman aged 25 to 45 in good health.

This clone appeared a single time. J is TRBJ1-2 and V is TRBV28; possibly TRBD1 for D (6 bases). This CDR3 is 13 amino acids long. The germline CDR1 and CDR2 sequences are MDHEN and SYDVKM. V lost 3 bases and J lost 8, with 13 bases in between. This chain's CDR3 is CASSLGAIWGYTF. Here the CDR3 DNA reads TGTGCCAGCAGTTTGGGGGCGATCTGGGGCTACACCTTC.

This clone was found once. The chain uses TRBV28 and TRBJ2-7; weak D call: TRBD2 (6 bases). This CDR3 is 14 amino acids long. V dropped 5 bases and J dropped 4 bases, with 15 bases sitting between them. CDR1 and CDR2 (germline): MDHEN, SYDVKM. The CDR3 DNA sequence: TGTGCCAGCAGTAGCGAGCGGGTGGAGTACGAGCAGTACTTC. The encoded protein is CASSSERVEYEQYF.

The chain couples TRBV27 to TRBJ2-2; no clear D gene. The CDR3 length is 13 residues. V was shortened by 6 bases and J by 6 bases, with 11 bases between the two germline ends. Germline V lookup: CDR1 MNHEY, CDR2 SMNVEV (reference sequence). CDR3 coding DNA: TGTGCCAGCAGCCCTAGATATCCCGGGGAGCTGTTTTTT. It specifies CASSPRYPGELFF.

J is TRBJ2-3 and V is TRBV7-9; possible D gene TRBD2, 6 bases. Germline CDR1 is SEHNR and CDR2 is FQNEAQ (reference sequence). The ends were cut back, 4 bases at V and 2 bases at J, with 13 bases in the middle. The CDR3 loop spans 15 amino acids. The CDR3, as DNA: TGTGCCAGCAGCTCCTCCGCGGGACTCACAGATACGCAGTATTTT. Its translation is CASSSSAGLTDTQYF.

The chain employs TRBV4-1 and TRBJ2-7; 8 bases are shared with TRBD1. This CDR3 comprises 15 residues. V dropped 0 bases and J dropped 2; count of bases not matched to a gene: 3. Looked up from germline, CDR1 is MGHRA and CDR2 is YSYEKL. The CDR3 region is CASSQDRQGTYEQYF. The DNA of the CDR3 is TGCGCCAGCAGCCAAGATAGACAGGGGACCTACGAGCAGTACTTC.

The chain is built from TRBV10-3 and TRBJ2-7; 11 bases are a match to TRBD2. Germline assignment: CDR1 ENHRY and CDR2 SYGVKD. After removal of 2 bases from V and 6 bases from J, the junction contained 6 bases not matched to a gene. This CDR3 is built from 15 residues. CDR3 loop: CAISEGVLAGAEQYF. The DNA for the CDR3 is TGTGCCATCAGTGAGGGGGTACTAGCGGGAGCCGAGCAGTACTTC.

This sequence joins TRBV29-1 and TRBJ2-4; D uncertain. The ends were cut back, 6 bases at V and 5 bases at J, with 14 bases in the middle. CDR1 and CDR2 (germline): SQVTM, ANQGSEA. This CDR3 region has 13 residues. CDR3: CSVLGYEENIQYF. The CDR3 DNA follows: TGCAGCGTGCTGGGCTACGAAGAAAACATTCAGTACTTC. The full variable domain, rest sourced from reference TRBV29-1 and TRBJ2-4, is SAVISQKPSRDICQRGTSLTIQCQVDSQVTMMFWYRQQPGQSLTLIATANQGSEATYESGFVIDKFPISRPNLTFSTLTVSNMSPEDSSIYLCSVLGYEENIQYFGAGTRLSVL.

This clone was detected once. The chain couples TRBV29-1 to TRBJ1-1; no firm D call. Germline V gene lookup returns CDR1 SQVTM and CDR2 ANQGSEA. The V end was cut by 6 bases, the J end by 4 bases, with 9 bases between. The CDR3 extends over 11 amino acids. CDR3 sequence reads: CSVPEGTEAFF. CDR3 coding DNA: TGCAGCGTCCCCGAGGGCACTGAAGCTTTCTTT.

The chain combines TRBV6-5 with TRBJ2-1, with TRBD1 matching 7 bases. V trimming: 2 bases; J trimming: 6 bases; junction bases outside the gene matches: 7. Looked up from germline, CDR1 is MNHEY and CDR2 is SVGAGI. This CDR3 spans 15 amino acids. The CDR3 region has the DNA TGTGCCAGCAGTTACCGTCACAGGGGATTCAATGAGCAGTTCTTC. This translates into CASSYRHRGFNEQFF.

The V gene is TRBV28, the J gene TRBJ2-7, with D perhaps matching TRBD2 (6 bases). The V end lost 10 bases, the J end lost 2 bases, and 18 bases lay between the germline ends. Germline V gene data show CDR1 as MDHEN and CDR2 as SYDVKM. The CDR3 has 14 residues. The CDR3 is CATMGSAGPYEQYF. The CDR3 region has the DNA TGTGCCACGATGGGATCGGCGGGACCCTACGAGCAGTACTTC.

The chain is built from TRBV9 and TRBJ2-7; possible D gene TRBD1, 6 bases. CDR1 is SGDLS and CDR2 is YYNGEE in the germline V gene. Trimming cost V 3 bases and J 3 bases, with 16 bases left between them. The CDR3 loop spans 15 amino acids. CDR3 bases: TGTGCCAGCAGCGCGGGTCCAAAACAGGGCTACGAGCAGTACTTC. This codes for CASSAGPKQGYEQYF.

In its sample, this clone was seen once. The chain has TRBV27 and TRBJ1-5; the D is unclear. The CDR3 sequence is 16 residues long. Germline assignment: CDR1 MNHEY and CDR2 SMNVEV (reference sequence). V was clipped by 3 bases and J by 6 bases, with 18 bases between them. The CDR3: CASSFVVGYGIQPQHF. CDR3 nucleotide sequence: TGTGCCAGCAGTTTTGTGGTGGGTTATGGGATTCAGCCCCAGCATTTT.

The chain couples TRBV19 to TRBJ2-2; 9 bases line up with TRBD2. Germline V CDR1 and CDR2: LNHDA, SQIVND (reference sequence). The CDR3 runs to 15 residues. With V trimmed by 4 bases and J by 7 bases, 7 bases remained unmatched. The CDR3 DNA follows: TGTGCCAGTAGTACATATAGCGGGAGCAGCGGGGAGCTGTTTTTT. The encoded protein is CASSTYSGSSGELFF.

This clone was seen more than once but under ten times. V is TRBV15 and J is TRBJ1-1; D gene uncertain. Trimming pared 5 bases from V and 3 bases from J, leaving 10 bases between. The CDR3 has 13 residues. The germline V gene encodes CDR1 LNHNV and CDR2 YYDKDF (reference sequence). The CDR3 loop reads CATSYNIHTEAFF. The CDR3 nucleotides read TGTGCCACCAGCTATAACATTCACACTGAAGCTTTCTTT.

The V call is TRBV18, the J call TRBJ2-2, with 11 bases that match TRBD2. V lost 3 bases and J lost 4; bases outside the gene matches: 7. Germline loops: CDR1 KGHSH, CDR2 LQKENI. The CDR3 is made up of 17 amino acids. Here the CDR3 DNA reads TGTGCCAGCTCACCCGAAACTAGCGGGAGTCTCACCGGGGAGCTGTTTTTT. It encodes CASSPETSGSLTGELFF. Based on the CDR3 plus reference TRBV18 and TRBJ2-2, the full variable domain is NAGVMQNPRHLVRRRGQEARLRCSPMKGHSHVYWYRQLPEEGLKFMVYLQKENIIDESGMPKERFSAEFPKEGPSILRIQQVVRGDSAAYFCASSPETSGSLTGELFFGEGSRLTVL.

The chain couples TRBV7-9 to TRBJ2-7; possible D gene TRBD2, 5 bases. Germline V lookup: CDR1 SEHNR, CDR2 FQNEAQ (reference sequence). The V end lost 11 bases, the J end lost 0 bases, and 11 bases lay between the germline ends. The CDR3 has 12 residues. The CDR3 loop is CAVSGDSYEQYF. CDR3 DNA: TGTGCCGTATCCGGGGACTCCTACGAGCAGTACTTC.